This entry describes one T cell receptor beta chain. Trimming took 4 bases from V and 10 from J; bases not matched to a gene: 11. Germline assignment: CDR1 SEHNR and CDR2 FQNEAQ (reference sequence). The CDR3 is 16 amino acids. The data stem from a study of blood T cell repertoires in COVID-19. Assay used: immunoSEQ multiplex PCR; TCRdb lists only in-frame clones, some missing. The sample includes about 94,000 clones, 80% to 90% of them seen just once. The sequenced sample was peripheral blood. The receptor was derived from a woman older than 75 with acute or convalescent COVID-19. This chain links TRBV7-9 with TRBJ2-1; 12 nucleotides line up with TRBD2. The CDR3 DNA is TGTGCCAGCAGCTCCGGACTAGCGGGAACCATACGAGAGCAGTTCTTC. Encoded protein: CASSSGLAGTIREQFF.